This T cell receptor (beta chain) comes out of a study of read filtering for tumor transcriptome and immune sequencing (dated by TCRdb to the early 2020s). About the investigation overall: The cohort was composed of approximately 17 male and roughly 15 female patients, with a mean age of roughly 70 years and an age range of roughly 45 to 80. Whole-transcriptome libraries were prepared with the TruSeq RNA Access Library Prep Kit after DNase treatment. Under revised international staging, roughly eight patients fell into R-ISS I, some 15 into R-ISS II and 7 into R-ISS III. Per sample, about 4.05 to 11 million TCR-region mapped reads were obtained with IR-seq, compared with only 85 to 1273 with RNA-seq. The study compared TCR repertoires from targeted immune repertoire sequencing and bulk whole-transcriptome sequencing run on the same bone marrow samples. A main aim was a read-filtering strategy for immune repertoire data, specifically whether clonotypes supported by a single read should be removed.

TCR libraries were built from approximately 400 ng RNA with the Immunoverse kit, using molecular barcoded adaptors covering alpha/delta and beta/gamma chains. TCR library preparation used the same RNA that went into transcriptome sequencing. Sequencing of TCR libraries was carried out on an Illumina HiSeq 4000 with 2 x 150 cycles. In the paper's pipeline: TCR reads were aligned to human V, D, J and C references and assembled into CDR3 clonotypes with MiXCR, including quality filtering and error correction. Clonotype counts and gene usage diversity were analyzed with the tcR package in R. Raw mapping reads were checked after the RNA-seq reads had been mapped by STAR aligner version 2.5.3a onto the human GRCh37 genome. To test the effect of sequencing depth on detected clonotypes, IR-seq fastq files were randomly downsampled using Seqtk 1.3. TCRdb itself trimmed the public reads at Q25 with fastp, ran MiXCR and retained productive beta chains. Entries are consolidated by CDR3 protein sequence, retaining the most common genes and DNA. In this record, the V and J calls reflect TCRdb's handling and not the investigators' own analysis. This sample comprises 35,000 to 50,000 distinct CDR3 sequences, about an eighth of them detected only once. The biggest ten clones account for approximately 30% of the sample.

General study outcomes and caveats: IR-seq captured clonotypes at much higher depth and more reliably than RNA-seq, and smaller IR-seq throughput sufficed to identify most shared clonotypes. In IR-seq, single-read clonotypes were approximately 81% of clonotypes but approximately 4% of total reads; in RNA-seq they were roughly three quarters of clonotypes and 35% to 55% of reads. The correlation between IR-seq and RNA-seq shared clonotype proportions was increased by removal of single-read clonotypes. The sorted CD138-negative fraction was not purified T cells but a mixed bone marrow immune population.

Each patient had bone marrow sampled at the time of active disease. Ficoll-Hypaque density gradient centrifugation was used to isolate bone marrow mononuclear cells. CD138-negative cells were obtained by negative selection after labeling with CD138 magnetic microbeads on a MACS separator, removing myeloma plasma cells. The purity of the isolated cells was checked by flow cytometry with CD138 antibodies on an Attune NxT. TRIzol reagent was used to extract total RNA, which was then quantified with a NanoDrop spectrophotometer. For each patient, paired RNA-seq and IR-seq were run on the CD138-negative bone marrow sample from that patient. This clonotype was observed a few times. The target of this receptor is not known. Nothing much larger sits one base from this clone, and base qualities are not available. Trimming leaves V shorter by 4 bases and J shorter by 3 bases, with the junction holding 11 bases beyond the gene matches. Measured from the cysteine to the phenylalanine, the CDR3 is 16 residues long. Of all the DNA, just the CDR3 is kept, 48 bases in frame from base 1. CDR1 and CDR2 are drawn from the germline V gene (reference sequence): SGHKS, YYEKEE.

Material for sequencing was a population of CD138-negative cells sorted from bone marrow. The cell subset or site label here, explained by the study, means: bone marrow mononuclear cells depleted of CD138+ plasma/myeloma cells by negative magnetic selection. Recombination connected TRBV5-5 to TRBJ1-1, and TRBD1 matches 8 of the central bases. The origin of this receptor is a donor older than 35 with multiple myeloma. The nucleotides read TGTGCCAGCAGCCCAACCTGGACAGGGAGGGACACTGAAGCTTTCTTT. It specifies CASSPTWTGRDTEAFF.